This T cell receptor beta chain was recovered during a study of PD-1 blockade in classical Hodgkin lymphoma. The time point was: newly diagnosed, previously untreated cHL patient sample. This table comes from immunoSEQ multiplex PCR, and its TCRdb copy is limited to in-frame clones, with some not included. The sample gives around 26,000 clones, nearly 95% of which show up once; about 3.9% is in the top ten. This CDR3 region has 15 residues. V lost 7 bases to trimming and J lost 3 bases; unmatched junction nucleotides: 10. Germline CDR1 MNHEY, CDR2 SVGAGI. The TCR was taken from a human donor with classical Hodgkin lymphoma. The sequenced material came from peripheral blood mononuclear cells (PBMCs). This chain joins TRBV6-5 and TRBJ2-3; 7 positions match TRBD1. In DNA form, the CDR3 reads TGTGCCAGCATCACCCTAGGGGGCCGGACAGATACGCAGTATTTT. It is translated as CASITLGGRTDTQYF.